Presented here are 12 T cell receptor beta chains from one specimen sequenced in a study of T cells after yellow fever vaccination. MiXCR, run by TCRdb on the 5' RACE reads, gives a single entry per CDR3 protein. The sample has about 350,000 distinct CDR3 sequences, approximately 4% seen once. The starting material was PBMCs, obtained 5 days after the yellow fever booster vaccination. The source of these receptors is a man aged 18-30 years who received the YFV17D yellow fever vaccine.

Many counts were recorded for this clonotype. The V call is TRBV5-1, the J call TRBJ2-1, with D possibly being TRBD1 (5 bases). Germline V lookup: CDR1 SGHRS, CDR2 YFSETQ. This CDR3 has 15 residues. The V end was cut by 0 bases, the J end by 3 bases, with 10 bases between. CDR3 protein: CASSLEDRRYNEQFF. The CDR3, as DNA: TGCGCCAGCAGCTTGGAAGACAGACGCTACAATGAGCAGTTCTTC.

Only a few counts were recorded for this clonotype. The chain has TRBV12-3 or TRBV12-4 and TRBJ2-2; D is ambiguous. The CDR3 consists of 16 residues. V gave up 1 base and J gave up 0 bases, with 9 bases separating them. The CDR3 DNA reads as TGTGCCAGCAGTTTAGGGCAGGTGGCGAACACCGGGGAGCTGTTTTTT. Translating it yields CASSLGQVANTGELFF.

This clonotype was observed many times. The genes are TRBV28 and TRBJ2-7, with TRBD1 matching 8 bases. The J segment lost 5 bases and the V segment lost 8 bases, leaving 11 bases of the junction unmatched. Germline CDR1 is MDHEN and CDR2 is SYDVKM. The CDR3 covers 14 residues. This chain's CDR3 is CASYNAGQGNEQYV. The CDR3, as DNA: TGTGCCAGCTACAACGCAGGACAGGGAAACGAGCAGTACGTC.

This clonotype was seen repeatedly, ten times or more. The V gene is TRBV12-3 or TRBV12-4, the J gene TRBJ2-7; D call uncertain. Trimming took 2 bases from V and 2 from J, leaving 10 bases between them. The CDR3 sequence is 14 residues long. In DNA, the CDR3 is TGTGCCAGCAGTTTATACGGTGGCGCCTACGAGCAGTACGTC. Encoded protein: CASSLYGGAYEQYV.

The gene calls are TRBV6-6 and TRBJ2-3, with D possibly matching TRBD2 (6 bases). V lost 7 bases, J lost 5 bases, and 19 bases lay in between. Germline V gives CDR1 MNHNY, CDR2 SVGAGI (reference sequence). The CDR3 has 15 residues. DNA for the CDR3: TGTGCCAGCAATCCCCCGGGGACCGGGGGAGATACGCAGTATTTT. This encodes CASNPPGTGGDTQYF.

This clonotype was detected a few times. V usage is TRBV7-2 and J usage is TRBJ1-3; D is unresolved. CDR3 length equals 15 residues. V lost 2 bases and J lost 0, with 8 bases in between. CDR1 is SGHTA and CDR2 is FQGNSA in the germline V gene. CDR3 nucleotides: TGTGCCAGCAGCTTAAACGCCCGCTCTGGAAACACCATATATTTT. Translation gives CASSLNARSGNTIYF.

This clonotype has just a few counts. CDR3 coding DNA: TGTGCCAGCAGCGTAGAGGACAGCAATACGCAGTATTTT. It encodes CASSVEDSNTQYF. The V call is TRBV9, the J call TRBJ2-3; weak D call: TRBD1 (6 bases). The CDR3 runs to 13 residues. Trimming shortened V by 0 bases and J by 7 bases, and 9 bases separated the two germline ends. Looked up from germline, CDR1 is SGDLS and CDR2 is YYNGEE.

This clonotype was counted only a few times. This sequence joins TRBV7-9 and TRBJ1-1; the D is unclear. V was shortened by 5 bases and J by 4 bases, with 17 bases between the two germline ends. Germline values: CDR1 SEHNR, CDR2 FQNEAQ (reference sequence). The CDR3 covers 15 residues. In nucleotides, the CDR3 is TGTGCCAGCAGCAAGGGAGCGGGATCGAGCACTGAAGCTTTCTTT. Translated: CASSKGAGSSTEAFF.

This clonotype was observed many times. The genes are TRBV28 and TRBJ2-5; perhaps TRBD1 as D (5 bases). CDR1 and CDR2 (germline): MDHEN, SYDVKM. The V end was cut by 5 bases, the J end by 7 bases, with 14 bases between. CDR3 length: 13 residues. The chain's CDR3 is CASSQGPVGTQYF. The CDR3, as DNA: TGTGCCAGCAGTCAGGGCCCGGTGGGGACCCAGTACTTC.

The CDR3 DNA follows: TGTGCCAGTACTCCAAGCTGGCAGTCCTACGAGCAGTACTTC. This translates into CASTPSWQSYEQYF. This rearrangement joins TRBV19 to TRBJ2-7; unclear D gene. CDR3 length: 14 amino acids. Per the germline V gene, CDR1 is LNHDA and CDR2 is SQIVND (reference sequence). V lost 7 bases and J 1 base, leaving 14 bases between the germline ends.

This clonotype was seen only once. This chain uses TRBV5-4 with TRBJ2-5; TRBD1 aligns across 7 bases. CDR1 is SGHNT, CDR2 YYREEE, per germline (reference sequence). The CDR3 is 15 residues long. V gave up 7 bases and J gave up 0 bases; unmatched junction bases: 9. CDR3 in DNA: TGTGCCAGCTCGTTTACCGGGACAGACCAAGAGACCCAGTACTTC. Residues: CASSFTGTDQETQYF.

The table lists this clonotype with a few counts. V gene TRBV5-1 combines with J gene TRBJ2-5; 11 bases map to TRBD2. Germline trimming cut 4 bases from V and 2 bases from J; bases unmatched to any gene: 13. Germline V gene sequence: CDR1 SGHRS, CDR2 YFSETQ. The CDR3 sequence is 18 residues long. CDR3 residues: CASSPTGASGGSQETQYF. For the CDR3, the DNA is TGCGCCAGCAGCCCCACAGGCGCTAGCGGGGGGTCACAAGAGACCCAGTACTTC.